This record covers a single T cell receptor (beta chain). Its specific antigen is unknown. No base quality values were provided; no much bigger clone lies one nucleotide off. Per the publication, the treatment or condition label means: live attenuated yellow fever vaccine strain. Two biological replicates of bulk PBMCs were collected at each blood-draw timepoint. PBMCs were isolated from peripheral blood using a standard Ficoll-Paque protocol. RNA was extracted with TriZol from bulk PBMCs, CD4 and CD8 fractions, and dextramer-positive and dextramer-negative fractions. This sample was included in a study of T cells after yellow fever vaccination (dated by TCRdb to between 2019 and 2020). Concerning the study at large: The SMART-Seq v4 Ultra Low Input RNA kit was used to prepare libraries from fractions with low cell numbers. To follow T-cell clones before and after primary and booster YFV17D yellow fever vaccination, bulk TCR alpha and beta repertoires were sequenced over time. The cohort comprised two healthy male donors, one aged 18 to 30 and one aged 30 to 40 years. Blood was drawn at multiple timepoints before and after primary and secondary immunization, with bulk PBMC replicates and cell subsets isolated.

TCR cDNA was made using 5'RACE template switching, a step that added a universal primer site and unique molecular identifiers. cDNA synthesis was primed from both the TCR alpha and TCR beta constant segments. Library amplification used two PCR steps, and the second PCR step added sample barcodes and sequencing adapters. Sequencing of libraries was done on Illumina HiSeq 2500 (2x100 bp) or NovaSeq (2x150 bp). Per the authors' processing: MIGEC handled demultiplexing of reads and collapsing into UMI consensus sequences, while MiXCR performed V(D)J alignment. Clonotypes responding to the vaccine were identified with edgeR on replicate PBMC samples, with the criteria of FDR below 0.01 and a log2 fold change above 5 up to day 15. Each bulk clonotype was labeled CD4 or CD8 based on which sequenced repertoire, CD4 or CD8, contained the clonotype at higher abundance. The public reads were quality trimmed at Q25 with fastp and then assembled into clones with MiXCR by TCRdb, keeping productive beta chains. Identical CDR3 proteins give one entry, which carries the most common genes and DNA. TCRdb, rather than the study authors, made the V and J calls. For this sample there are roughly 330,000 distinct CDR3 sequences; approximately 7% appear just once. Roughly a sixth of the sample is in the top ten clones.

Broader findings and caveats from the paper: A small share of clonotypes was detected in both CD4 and CD8 compartments, with the overlap likely arising from convergent recombination. FACS-sorted repertoires could contain abundant contaminating clonotypes from the bulk population, so computational filtering was required. The study included only a couple of donors, which limits how far the findings can be generalized. Most clones expanded after primary vaccination (about 95% of CD4 and over 80% of CD8) were re-detected after the booster, suggesting that broad memory maintenance occurred. Compared with the primary T-cell response, the secondary T-cell response was weaker but faster, peaking on day 5 rather than day 15.

The sequences come from PBMCs, collected more than 40 days after the first yellow fever vaccination. The clonotype comes from a man in his late teens or twenties who received the YFV17D yellow fever vaccine.

CDR3 protein: CASSEAPSNNEQFF. The nucleotide sequence is TGTGCCAGCAGTGAAGCCCCCTCTAACAATGAGCAGTTCTTC. The chain employs TRBV6-1 and TRBJ2-1; no D gene is confidently identified. V sheds 0 bases and J sheds 5 bases, leaving 8 bases between their ends. CDR1 MNHNS and CDR2 SASEGT were looked up in the germline V gene. From its cysteine to its phenylalanine, the CDR3 spans 14 amino acids. CDR3 DNA is the only sequence kept; it has 42 bases, read in frame from the first base.